Listed below are T cell receptor beta chains from one sample, sequenced in a study of CD4+ T cells in melanoma. Method: immunoSEQ multiplex PCR; TCRdb's copy keeps in-frame clones and lacks some. The sample includes 14,000 to 15,000 clones, roughly 69% seen only once; the top ten take 15% to 18%. The specimen sequenced was cells from a culture (not recorded whether cultured in vitro). These receptors were obtained from a human donor with melanoma. CDR3s include the opening cysteine and the closing phenylalanine or tryptophan. Each record gives: V gene, D gene, clone size, CDR3 length, J gene, CDR3 DNA, CDR3 protein. The D gene is left open where the match is weak. Only part of the rows carry a size: once, few, many, or a class if the clone is expanded.

V: TRBV14; D: NA; size: few; length: 13; J: TRBJ1-2; DNA: TGTGCCAGCAGCCAAGCTGCAGGATGGGGCTACACCTTC; CDR3: CASSQAAGWGYTF
V: TRBV11-2; D: NA; size: NA; length: 16; J: TRBJ1-6; DNA: TGTGCCAGCAACCTGGGGCGGGGCAGGGGTCATTCACCCCTCCACTTT; CDR3: CASNLGRGRGHSPLHF
V: TRBV5-8; D: TRBD2; size: NA; length: 14; J: TRBJ2-1; DNA: TGTGCCAGCACCGGATGGGGGGGGGACAATGAGCAGTTCTTC; CDR3: CASTGWGGDNEQFF
V: TRBV30; D: NA; size: few; length: 13; J: TRBJ1-2; DNA: TGTGCCTGGAGTGTTGGCAGCGACCGAGGCTACACCTTC; CDR3: CAWSVGSDRGYTF
V: TRBV4-1; D: TRBD1; size: few; length: 16; J: TRBJ2-1; DNA: TGCGCCAGCAGCCAAGACCCGGGACAGGGGGCTGTGGAGCAGTTCTTC; CDR3: CASSQDPGQGAVEQFF
V: TRBV2; D: TRBD1; size: once; length: 14; J: TRBJ2-5; DNA: TGTGCCAGCAGTAGGACAGGGGGGCGAGAGACCCAGTACTTC; CDR3: CASSRTGGRETQYF
V: TRBV6-5; D: NA; size: NA; length: 15; J: TRBJ1-4; DNA: TGTGCCAGCAGTTACTCGAGTGGTGTTTATGAAAAACTGTTTTTT; CDR3: CASSYSSGVYEKLFF
V: TRBV21-1; D: NA; size: NA; length: 18; J: TRBJ2-7; DNA: TGTGCCAGCAGCAAAAAGCTTTGCTCGGGGACTGAGAACTACGAGCAGTACTTC; CDR3: CASSKKLCSGTENYEQYF
V: TRBV19; D: NA; size: NA; length: 16; J: TRBJ2-7; DNA: TGTGCCAGTAGTATAGATCCTAGTAGGAGGTCTGACGAGCAGTACTTC; CDR3: CASSIDPSRRSDEQYF
V: TRBV6-5; D: NA; size: NA; length: 14; J: TRBJ1-2; DNA: TGTGCCAGCAGTCACCGGGACCTAATCGATGGCTACACCTTC; CDR3: CASSHRDLIDGYTF
V: TRBV5-6; D: NA; size: once; length: 16; J: TRBJ2-3; DNA: TGTGCCAGCAGCCGCCCTACCGGGACTGTCACAGATACGCAGTATTTT; CDR3: CASSRPTGTVTDTQYF
V: TRBV29-1; D: TRBD1; size: NA; length: 14; J: TRBJ2-7; DNA: TGCAGCGGGGGACCGGGACAGAAAACCTACGAGCAGTACTTC; CDR3: CSGGPGQKTYEQYF
V: TRBV7-9; D: NA; size: few; length: 15; J: TRBJ1-2; DNA: TGTGCCAGCAGCTTAAGTGGGGCCCCTAACTATGGCTACACCTTC; CDR3: CASSLSGAPNYGYTF
V: TRBV7-2; D: TRBD2; size: NA; length: 14; J: TRBJ2-3; DNA: TGTGCCAGCAGCTGGACTAGCGGGGGAGATACGCAGTATTTT; CDR3: CASSWTSGGDTQYF
V: TRBV7-2; D: NA; size: NA; length: 13; J: TRBJ1-1; DNA: TGTGCCAGCAGCCCTGGGGCAGCTCCTGGGACTTTCTTT; CDR3: CASSPGAAPGTFF
V: TRBV18; D: NA; size: medium-sized; length: 16; J: TRBJ1-2; DNA: TGTGCCAGCTCACCAGGGTCTCAGCTATCCCTGGGGGGCTACACCTTC; CDR3: CASSPGSQLSLGGYTF
V: TRBV6-1; D: TRBD1; size: NA; length: 15; J: TRBJ1-2; DNA: TGTGCCAGCAGTGAAGGAAACAGGGGCGGCTATGGCTACACCTTC; CDR3: CASSEGNRGGYGYTF
V: TRBV29-1; D: TRBD1; size: NA; length: 13; J: TRBJ1-1; DNA: TGCAGCGTGCGACAGGGGTTAAACACTGAAGCTTTCTTT; CDR3: CSVRQGLNTEAFF
V: TRBV9; D: NA; size: NA; length: 15; J: TRBJ1-1; DNA: TGTGCCAGCAGCGTACATCCCCTCGACAGTGCTGAAGCTTTCTTT; CDR3: CASSVHPLDSAEAFF
V: TRBV6-6; D: TRBD1; size: NA; length: 16; J: TRBJ1-2; DNA: TGTGCCAGCAGGCCCCGGGACAGGGGAGGTAACTATGGCTACACCTTC; CDR3: CASRPRDRGGNYGYTF
V: TRBV6-5; D: NA; size: NA; length: 15; J: TRBJ1-6; DNA: TGTGCCAGCAGTTTTGGCACCGCGTATAATTCACCCCTCCACTTT; CDR3: CASSFGTAYNSPLHF
V: TRBV27; D: NA; size: NA; length: 14; J: TRBJ2-3; DNA: TGTGCCAGCAAGAGGAATGGTGACACAGATACGCAGTATTTT; CDR3: CASKRNGDTDTQYF
V: TRBV6-6; D: NA; size: NA; length: 15; J: TRBJ1-1; DNA: TGTGCCAGCAGTTACGAAGGGGGGTCAATCACTGAAGCTTTCTTT; CDR3: CASSYEGGSITEAFF
V: TRBV2; D: NA; size: NA; length: 14; J: TRBJ2-3; DNA: TGTGCCAGCGGGTCGGGGCGGGGCACAGATACGCAGTATTTT; CDR3: CASGSGRGTDTQYF
V: TRBV7-2; D: NA; size: NA; length: 15; J: TRBJ1-5; DNA: TGTGCCAGCAGCTTTCGGACGTCCGGGAATCAGCCCCAGCATTTT; CDR3: CASSFRTSGNQPQHF
V: TRBV7-2; D: TRBD2; size: NA; length: 14; J: TRBJ2-1; DNA: TGTGCCAGCAGCTCCCCGGCGGGGGGGAGTGAGCAGTTCTTC; CDR3: CASSSPAGGSEQFF
V: TRBV7-8; D: NA; size: NA; length: 13; J: TRBJ1-3; DNA: TGTGCCAGCCGAGTCGCCTCTGGAAACACCATATATTTT; CDR3: CASRVASGNTIYF
V: TRBV5-5; D: NA; size: NA; length: 15; J: TRBJ2-3; DNA: TGTGCCAGCAGCTTGGTTGTCAGTAGAGCAGATACGCAGTATTTT; CDR3: CASSLVVSRADTQYF
V: TRBV10-3; D: TRBD1; size: NA; length: 15; J: TRBJ1-5; DNA: TGTGCCATCAGTGAGATGGACAGGGGAAATCAGCCCCAGCATTTT; CDR3: CAISEMDRGNQPQHF
V: TRBV9; D: NA; size: NA; length: 15; J: TRBJ1-4; DNA: TGTGCCAGCAGCGTGTTGGTCGAAACTAATGAAAAACTGTTTTTT; CDR3: CASSVLVETNEKLFF
V: TRBV5-1; D: NA; size: NA; length: 15; J: TRBJ2-7; DNA: TGCGCCAGCAGCGATCCCGGAGGGGGGGCCCACGAGCAGTACTTC; CDR3: CASSDPGGGAHEQYF
V: TRBV21-1; D: NA; size: NA; length: 17; J: TRBJ2-3; DNA: TGTGCCAGCAGCAAATTAAAACTAGCGGGGGTGACAGATACGCAGTATTTT; CDR3: CASSKLKLAGVTDTQYF
V: TRBV30; D: NA; size: NA; length: 14; J: TRBJ1-1; DNA: TGTGCCTGGGTGGTCGACAGAAGGAACACTGAAGCTTTCTTT; CDR3: CAWVVDRRNTEAFF